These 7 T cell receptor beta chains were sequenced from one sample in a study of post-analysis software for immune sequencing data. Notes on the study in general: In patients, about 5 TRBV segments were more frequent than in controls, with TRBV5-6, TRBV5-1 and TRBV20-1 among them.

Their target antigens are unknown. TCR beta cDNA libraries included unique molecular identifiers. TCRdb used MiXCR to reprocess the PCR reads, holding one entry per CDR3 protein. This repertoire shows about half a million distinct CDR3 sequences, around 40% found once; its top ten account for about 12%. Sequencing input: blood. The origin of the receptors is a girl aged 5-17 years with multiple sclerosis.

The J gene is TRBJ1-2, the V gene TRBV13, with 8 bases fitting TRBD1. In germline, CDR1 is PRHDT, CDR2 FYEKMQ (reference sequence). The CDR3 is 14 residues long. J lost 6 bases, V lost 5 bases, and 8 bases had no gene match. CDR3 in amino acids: CASSTSGGAHGYTF. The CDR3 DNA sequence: TGTGCCAGCAGCACCTCAGGGGGCGCCCATGGCTACACCTTC.

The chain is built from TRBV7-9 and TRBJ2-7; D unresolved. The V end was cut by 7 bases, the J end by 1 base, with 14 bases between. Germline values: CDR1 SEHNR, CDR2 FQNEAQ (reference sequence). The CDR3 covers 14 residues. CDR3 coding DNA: TGTGCCAGCACTTCCCCGACAACTTCCTACGAGCAGTACTTC. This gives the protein CASTSPTTSYEQYF.

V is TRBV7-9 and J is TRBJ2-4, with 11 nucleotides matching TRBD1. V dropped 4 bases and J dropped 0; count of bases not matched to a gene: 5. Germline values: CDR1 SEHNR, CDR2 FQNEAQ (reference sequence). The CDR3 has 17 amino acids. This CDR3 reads CASSSLGTGGAKNIQYF. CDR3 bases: TGTGCCAGCAGCTCACTTGGGACAGGGGGAGCCAAAAACATTCAGTACTTC.

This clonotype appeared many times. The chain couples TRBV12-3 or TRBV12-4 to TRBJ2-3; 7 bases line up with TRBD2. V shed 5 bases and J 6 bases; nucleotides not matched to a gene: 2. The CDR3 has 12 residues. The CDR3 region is CASSPRGDTQYF. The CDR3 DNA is TGTGCCAGCAGTCCGCGGGGGGATACGCAGTATTTT.

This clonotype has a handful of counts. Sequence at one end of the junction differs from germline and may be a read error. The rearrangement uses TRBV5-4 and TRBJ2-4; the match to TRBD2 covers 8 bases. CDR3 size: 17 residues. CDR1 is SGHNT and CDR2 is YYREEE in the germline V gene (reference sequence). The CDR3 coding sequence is TGTGCCAGCAGCTGGGGGAGCGATGGACTAGCCGAAAACATTCAGTACTTC. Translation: CASSWGSDGLAENIQYF.

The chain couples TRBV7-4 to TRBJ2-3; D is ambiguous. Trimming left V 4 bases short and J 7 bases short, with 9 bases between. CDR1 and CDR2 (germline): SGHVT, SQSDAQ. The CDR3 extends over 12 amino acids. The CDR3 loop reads CASSSPMNTQYF. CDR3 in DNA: TGTGCCAGCAGCTCCCCCATGAATACGCAGTATTTT. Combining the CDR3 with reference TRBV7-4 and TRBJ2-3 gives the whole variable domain GAGVSQSPRYKVAKRGRDVALRCDSISGHVTLYWYRQTLGQGSEVLTYSQSDAQRDKSGRPSGRFSAERPERSVSTLKIQRTEQGDSAVYLCASSSPMNTQYFGPGTRLTVL.

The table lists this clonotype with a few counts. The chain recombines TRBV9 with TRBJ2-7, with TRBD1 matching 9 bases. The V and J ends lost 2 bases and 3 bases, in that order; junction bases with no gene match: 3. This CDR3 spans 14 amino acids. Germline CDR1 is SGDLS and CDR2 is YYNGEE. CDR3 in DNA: TGTGCCAGCAGCGTGGACAGGGGAATCTACGAGCAGTACTTC. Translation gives CASSVDRGIYEQYF.